The subject of this entry is one T cell receptor beta chain. These data are taken from a study of regulatory T cells in long-lasting Graves disease. Time point specified: persistent/refractory GD, antithyroid drugs over 5 years with positive TRAb. Construction of the TCR library relied on RNA isolated from PBMCs. The TCR beta library used iRepertoire HTBI primers with Arm-PCR amplification of CDR3. A single record per CDR3 protein comes from TCRdb applying MiXCR to the multiplex PCR reads. The table shows 600,000 to 850,000 distinct CDR3 sequences, with about 32% occurring only once. Specimen: peripheral blood mononuclear cells (PBMCs), collected when the disease was refractory, from a patient treated with antithyroid drugs. The source is a female donor with Graves disease.

The CDR3 DNA follows: TGCGCCAGCAAATCTTCGACAGGGGGGAACACTGAAGCTTTCTTT. Its translation is CASKSSTGGNTEAFF. The rearrangement joins TRBV5-1 to TRBJ1-1; TRBD1 aligns across 9 bases. The length of the CDR3 is 15 residues. V was clipped by 6 bases and J by 1 base; unmatched bases: 7. CDR1 SGHRS and CDR2 YFSETQ come from the germline V gene.